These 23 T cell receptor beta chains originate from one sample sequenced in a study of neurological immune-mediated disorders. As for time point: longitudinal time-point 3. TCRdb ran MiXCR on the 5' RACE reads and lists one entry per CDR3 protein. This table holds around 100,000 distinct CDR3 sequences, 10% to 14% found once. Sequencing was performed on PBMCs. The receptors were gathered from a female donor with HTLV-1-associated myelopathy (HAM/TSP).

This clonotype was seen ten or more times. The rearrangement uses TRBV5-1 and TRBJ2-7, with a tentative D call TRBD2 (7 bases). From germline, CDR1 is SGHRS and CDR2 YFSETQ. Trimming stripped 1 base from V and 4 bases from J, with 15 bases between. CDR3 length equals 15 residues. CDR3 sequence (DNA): TGCGCCAGCAGCTTGTCCCGGGGGGCCTGGTACGAGCAGTACTTC. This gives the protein CASSLSRGAWYEQYF.

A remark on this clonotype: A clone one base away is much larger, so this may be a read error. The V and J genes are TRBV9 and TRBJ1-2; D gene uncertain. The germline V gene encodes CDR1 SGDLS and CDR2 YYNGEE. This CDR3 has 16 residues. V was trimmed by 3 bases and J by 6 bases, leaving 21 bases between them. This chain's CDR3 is CASSDILEAIGNGYTF. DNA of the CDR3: TGTGCCAGCAGCGACATCCTGGAAGCTATTGGAAATGGCTACACCTTC.

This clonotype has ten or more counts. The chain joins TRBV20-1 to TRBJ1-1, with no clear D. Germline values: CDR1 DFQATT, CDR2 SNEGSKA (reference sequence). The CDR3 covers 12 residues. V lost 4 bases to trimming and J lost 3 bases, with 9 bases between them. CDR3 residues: CSAIQEYTEAFF. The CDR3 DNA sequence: TGCAGTGCTATTCAGGAGTACACTGAAGCTTTCTTT.

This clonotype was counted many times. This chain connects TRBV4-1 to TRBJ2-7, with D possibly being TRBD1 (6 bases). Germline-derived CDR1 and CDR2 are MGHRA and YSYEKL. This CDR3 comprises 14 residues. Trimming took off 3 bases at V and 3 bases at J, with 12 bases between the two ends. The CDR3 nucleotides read TGCGCCAGCAGCCACAACAGGGCCAGCTACGAGCAGTACTTC. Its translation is CASSHNRASYEQYF.

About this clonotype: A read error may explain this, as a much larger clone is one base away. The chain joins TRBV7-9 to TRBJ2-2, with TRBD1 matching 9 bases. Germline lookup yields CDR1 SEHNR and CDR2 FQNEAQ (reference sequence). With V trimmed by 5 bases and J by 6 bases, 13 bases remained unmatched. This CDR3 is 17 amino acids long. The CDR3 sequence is CASSQPLGQGNAGELFF. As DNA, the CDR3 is TGTGCCAGCAGCCAGCCGCTGGGACAGGGCAACGCCGGGGAGCTGTTTTTT.

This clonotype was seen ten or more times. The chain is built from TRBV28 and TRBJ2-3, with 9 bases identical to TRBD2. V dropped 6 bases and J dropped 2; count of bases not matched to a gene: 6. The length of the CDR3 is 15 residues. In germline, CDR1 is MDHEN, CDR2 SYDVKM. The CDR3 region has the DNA TGTGCCAGCAGCCCAGCGGGGGGATTCACAGATACGCAGTATTTT. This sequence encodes CASSPAGGFTDTQYF.

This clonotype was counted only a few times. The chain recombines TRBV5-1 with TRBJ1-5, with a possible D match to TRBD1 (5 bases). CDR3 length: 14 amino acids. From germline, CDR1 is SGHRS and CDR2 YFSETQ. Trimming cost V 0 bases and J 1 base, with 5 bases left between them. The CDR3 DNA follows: TGCGCCAGCAGCTTGGGACAGAGCAATCAGCCCCAGCATTTT. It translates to CASSLGQSNQPQHF.

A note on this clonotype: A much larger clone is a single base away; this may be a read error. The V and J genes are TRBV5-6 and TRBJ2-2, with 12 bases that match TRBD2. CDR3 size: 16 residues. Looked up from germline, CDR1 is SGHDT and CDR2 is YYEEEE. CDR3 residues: CASSSGLAGNTGELYF. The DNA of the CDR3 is TGTGCCAGCAGTTCCGGACTAGCGGGGAACACCGGGGAGCTGTATTTT.

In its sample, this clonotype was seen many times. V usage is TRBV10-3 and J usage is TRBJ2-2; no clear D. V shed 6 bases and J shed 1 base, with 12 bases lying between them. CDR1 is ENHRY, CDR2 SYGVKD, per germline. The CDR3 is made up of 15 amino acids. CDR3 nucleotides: TGTGCCATCAGGCCCGACTGGATGAACACCGGGGAGCTGTTTTTT. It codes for CAIRPDWMNTGELFF.

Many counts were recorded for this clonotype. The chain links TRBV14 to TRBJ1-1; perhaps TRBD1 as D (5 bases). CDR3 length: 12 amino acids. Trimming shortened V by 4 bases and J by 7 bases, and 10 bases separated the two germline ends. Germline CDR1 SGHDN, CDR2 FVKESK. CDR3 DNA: TGTGCCAGCAGCCGCGCTAGGGGTGAAGCTTTCTTT. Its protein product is CASSRARGEAFF. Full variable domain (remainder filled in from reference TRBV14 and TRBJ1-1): EAGVTQFPSHSVIEKGQTVTLRCDPISGHDNLYWYRRVMGKEIKFLLHFVKESKQDESGMPNNRFLAERTGGTYSTLKVQPAELEDSGVYFCASSRARGEAFFGQGTRLTVV.

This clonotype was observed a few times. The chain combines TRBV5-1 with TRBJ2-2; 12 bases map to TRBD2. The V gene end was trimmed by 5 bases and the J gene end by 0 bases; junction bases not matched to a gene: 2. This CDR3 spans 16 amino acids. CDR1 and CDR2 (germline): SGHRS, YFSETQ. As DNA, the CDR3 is TGCGCCAGCAGGACTAGCGGGGGAGCGAACACCGGGGAGCTGTTTTTT. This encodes CASRTSGGANTGELFF.

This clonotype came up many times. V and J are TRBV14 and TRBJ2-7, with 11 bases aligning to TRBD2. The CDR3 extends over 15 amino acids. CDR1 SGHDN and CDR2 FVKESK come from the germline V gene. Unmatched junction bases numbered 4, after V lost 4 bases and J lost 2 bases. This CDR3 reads CASSLLAGEAYEQYF. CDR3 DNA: TGTGCCAGCAGCCTACTAGCGGGGGAAGCCTACGAGCAGTACTTC.

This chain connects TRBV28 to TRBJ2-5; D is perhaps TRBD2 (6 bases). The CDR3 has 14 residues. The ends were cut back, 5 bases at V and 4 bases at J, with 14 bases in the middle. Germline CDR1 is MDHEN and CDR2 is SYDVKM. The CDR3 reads CASSPGGGTETQYF. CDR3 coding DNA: TGTGCCAGCAGTCCCGGGGGTGGCACAGAGACCCAGTACTTC.

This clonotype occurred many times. This chain's CDR3 is CASSPGAPHSGANVLTF. The DNA of the CDR3 is TGTGCCAGCTCACCAGGGGCCCCGCACTCTGGGGCCAACGTCCTGACTTTC. V usage is TRBV18 and J usage is TRBJ2-6, with D possibly TRBD1 on 5 matching bases. CDR1 is KGHSH and CDR2 is LQKENI in the germline V gene. This CDR3 comprises 17 residues. V shed 2 bases and J shed 0 bases, with 11 bases lying between them.

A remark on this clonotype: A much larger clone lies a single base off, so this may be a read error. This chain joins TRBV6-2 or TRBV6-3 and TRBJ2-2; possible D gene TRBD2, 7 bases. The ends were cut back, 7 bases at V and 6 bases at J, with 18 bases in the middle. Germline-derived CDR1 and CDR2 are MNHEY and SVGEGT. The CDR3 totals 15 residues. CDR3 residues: CASTPLGGGPGELFF. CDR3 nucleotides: TGTGCCAGCACTCCTTTGGGGGGGGGCCCCGGGGAGCTGTTTTTT.

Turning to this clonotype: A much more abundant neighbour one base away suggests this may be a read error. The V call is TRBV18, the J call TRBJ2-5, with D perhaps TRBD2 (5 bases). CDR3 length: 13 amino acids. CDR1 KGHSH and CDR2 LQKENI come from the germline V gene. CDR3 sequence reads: CVSSLTRRETQYF. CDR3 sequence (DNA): TGTGTCAGCTCCCTTACTAGGAGAGAGACCCAGTACTTC.

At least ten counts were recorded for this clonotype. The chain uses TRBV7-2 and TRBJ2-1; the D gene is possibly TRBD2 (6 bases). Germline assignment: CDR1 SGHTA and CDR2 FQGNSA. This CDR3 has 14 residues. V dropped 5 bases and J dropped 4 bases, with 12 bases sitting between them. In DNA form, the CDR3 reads TGTGCCAGCAGCCTCCCCGGGGGTTACAATGAGCAGTTCTTC. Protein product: CASSLPGGYNEQFF. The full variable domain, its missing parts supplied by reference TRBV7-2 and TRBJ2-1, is GAGVSQSPSNKVTEKGKDVELRCDPISGHTALYWYRQSLGQGLEFLIYFQGNSAPDKSGLPSDRFSAERTGGSVSTLTIQRTQQEDSAVYLCASSLPGGYNEQFFGPGTRLTVL.

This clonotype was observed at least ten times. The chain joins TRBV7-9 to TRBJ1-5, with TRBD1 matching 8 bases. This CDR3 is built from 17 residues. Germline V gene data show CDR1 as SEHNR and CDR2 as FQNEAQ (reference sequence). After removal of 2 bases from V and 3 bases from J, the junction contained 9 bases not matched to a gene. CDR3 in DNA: TGTGCCAGCAGCTTATCAGGGGGCGACAGATTCAATCAGCCCCAGCATTTT. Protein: CASSLSGGDRFNQPQHF. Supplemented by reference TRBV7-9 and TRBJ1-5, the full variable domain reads DTGVSQNPRHKITKRGQNVTFRCDPISEHNRLYWYRQTLGQGPEFLTYFQNEAQLEKSRLLSDRFSAERPKGSFSTLEIQRTEQGDSAMYLCASSLSGGDRFNQPQHFGDGTRLSIL.

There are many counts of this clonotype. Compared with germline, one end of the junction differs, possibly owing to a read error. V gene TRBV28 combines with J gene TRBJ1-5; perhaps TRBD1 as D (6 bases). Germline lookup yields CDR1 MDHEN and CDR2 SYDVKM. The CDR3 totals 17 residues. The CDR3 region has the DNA TGTGCCAGCAGTTTGGCCCCCTTGACAGGATTACATCAGGCCCAGCATTTT. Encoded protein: CASSLAPLTGLHQAQHF. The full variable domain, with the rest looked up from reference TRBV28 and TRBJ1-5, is DVKVTQSSRYLVKRTGEKVFLECVQDMDHENMFWYRQDPGLGLRLIYFSYDVKMKEKGDIPEGYSVSREKKERFSLILESASTNQTSMYLCASSLAPLTGLHQAQHFGDGTRLSIL.

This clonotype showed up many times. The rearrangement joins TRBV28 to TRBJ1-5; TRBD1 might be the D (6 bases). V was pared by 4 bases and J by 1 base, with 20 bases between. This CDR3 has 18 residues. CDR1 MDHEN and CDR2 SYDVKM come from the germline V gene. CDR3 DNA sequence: TGTGCCAGCAGTTACCTCGGGTGGGGGCGACGGAGCAATCAGCCCCAGCATTTT. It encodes CASSYLGWGRRSNQPQHF.

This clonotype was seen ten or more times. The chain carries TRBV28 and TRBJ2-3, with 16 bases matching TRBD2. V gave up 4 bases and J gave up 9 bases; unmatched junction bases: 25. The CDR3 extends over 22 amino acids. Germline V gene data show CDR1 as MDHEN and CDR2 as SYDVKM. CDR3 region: CASSSSRVGLAGGRNIAGTQYF. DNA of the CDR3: TGTGCCAGCAGTTCCTCGCGGGTGGGACTAGCGGGGGGGCGTAACATAGCGGGGACGCAGTATTTT.

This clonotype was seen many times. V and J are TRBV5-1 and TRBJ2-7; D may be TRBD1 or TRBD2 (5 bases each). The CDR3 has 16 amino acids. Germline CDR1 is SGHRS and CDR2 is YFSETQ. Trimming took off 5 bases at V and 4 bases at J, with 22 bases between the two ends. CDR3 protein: CASRSIGAGRQYEQYF. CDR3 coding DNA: TGCGCCAGCAGATCCATCGGGGCGGGTAGACAGTACGAGCAGTACTTC.

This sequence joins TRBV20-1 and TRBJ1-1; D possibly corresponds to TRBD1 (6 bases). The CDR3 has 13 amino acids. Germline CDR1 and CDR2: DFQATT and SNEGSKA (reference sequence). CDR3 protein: CRADQGRNTEAFF. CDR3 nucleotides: TGCAGGGCGGATCAGGGGCGGAACACTGAAGCTTTCTTT.